The rows below give T cell receptor beta chains drawn from one sample of a study of CD8 T cells in ankylosing spondylitis. TCRdb ran MiXCR on the 5' RACE reads and lists one entry per CDR3 protein. The sample gives some 130,000 distinct CDR3 sequences, roughly 18% of which show up once; about 33% is in the top ten. The specimen was blood, either unsorted or a sorted T cell fraction (not recorded which). The receptors originated from a male donor with ankylosing spondylitis. CDR3s include the opening cysteine and the closing phenylalanine or tryptophan. A D gene is named only where the DNA matches it firmly. Rows give clone size only sometimes, using once, few, many, or a class for an expanded clone.

J gene,D gene,CDR3 length,clone size,V gene,CDR3 DNA,CDR3 protein
TRBJ1-6,NA,12,NA,TRBV27,TGTGCCAGCAGCCCTTCTGTCTCACCCCTCCACTTT,CASSPSVSPLHF
TRBJ2-4,NA,17,few,TRBV7-9,TGTGCCAGCAGCTTAGACGCAGGAGGGAGTACCAAAAACATTCAGTACTTC,CASSLDAGGSTKNIQYF
TRBJ1-4,NA,16,NA,TRBV4-1,TGCGCCAGCAGCCAAGGCCCCTACGCAACTAATGAAAAACTGTTTTTT,CASSQGPYATNEKLFF
TRBJ2-2,TRBD2,15,NA,TRBV28,TGTGCCAGCAGGCCGCTAGCGGGAGTTTCTGGGGAGCTGTTTTTT,CASRPLAGVSGELFF
TRBJ1-3,NA,14,NA,TRBV2,TGTGCCAGCAGTGCTGTGAGCTCTGGAAACACCATATATTTT,CASSAVSSGNTIYF
TRBJ2-7,NA,15,NA,TRBV11-2,TGTGCCAGCAGCCCAGGCGACAGTTTCACCTACGAGCAGTACTTC,CASSPGDSFTYEQYF
TRBJ2-1,NA,15,few,TRBV7-8,TGTGCCAGCAGCTTTCTAGCGAGCTCCTACAATGAGCAGTTCTTC,CASSFLASSYNEQFF
TRBJ2-1,TRBD2,16,NA,TRBV20-1,TGCAGTGCTAGAAATGGGGAAGGTAGCGGGAGTTTTGAACAGTTCTTC,CSARNGEGSGSFEQFF
TRBJ2-1,TRBD2,14,few,TRBV27,TGTGCCAGCAGTTGGGCTAGCGGCTACAATGAGCAGTTCTTC,CASSWASGYNEQFF
TRBJ2-3,TRBD2,16,NA,TRBV3-1,TGTGCCAGCAGCCAAGGCGGGGGTCTTAGCACAGATACGCAGTATTTT,CASSQGGGLSTDTQYF
TRBJ1-6,TRBD1,14,few,TRBV7-9,TGTGCCAGCAGCTTGGGGACAGGGCGATCACCCCTCCACTTT,CASSLGTGRSPLHF
TRBJ2-6,NA,22,few,TRBV12-3/TRBV12-4,TGTGCCAGCAGTTTTACTAGATACCCCCGGGACAAGGCAAGCTCTGGGGCCAACGTCCTGACTTTC,CASSFTRYPRDKASSGANVLTF
TRBJ1-2,NA,13,few,TRBV28,TGTGCCAGCAGCCGACCCACTAACTATGGCTACACCTTC,CASSRPTNYGYTF
TRBJ2-2,NA,11,few,TRBV20-1,TGCAGTGCTACGCGGGGCGGGGAGCTGTTTTTT,CSATRGGELFF
TRBJ2-2,NA,17,NA,TRBV7-9,TGTGCCAGCAGCTTAGGTGCGGGGACAGCACGGACCGGGGAGCTGTTTTTT,CASSLGAGTARTGELFF
TRBJ2-5,NA,16,few,TRBV4-1,TGCGCCAGCAGCCAATTCCCGGGCCAGGGCGCAGAGACCCAGTACTTC,CASSQFPGQGAETQYF
TRBJ2-7,NA,16,NA,TRBV5-5,TGTGCCAGCAGCTTGGGGGTAACGGGACTCCCTTACGAGCAGTACTTC,CASSLGVTGLPYEQYF
TRBJ2-7,TRBD2,15,few,TRBV28,TGTGCCAGCAGTCCACGGACTAGCGGTTTCTACGAGCAGTACTTC,CASSPRTSGFYEQYF
TRBJ2-7,NA,11,many,TRBV29-1,TGCAGCGTTCGGTCCTGGTACGAGCAGTACTTC,CSVRSWYEQYF
TRBJ2-5,TRBD2,17,NA,TRBV27,TGTGCCAGCAGTTCCGGGAGGGACTCCTGGTCGTGGGAGACCCAGTACTTC,CASSSGRDSWSWETQYF
TRBJ2-7,TRBD1,15,few,TRBV10-3,TGTGCCATCAGTGAAATACAGGGGGCGCTGGGCGAGCAGTACTTC,CAISEIQGALGEQYF
TRBJ2-7,NA,15,NA,TRBV28,TGTGCCAGCAGTTCCCCCTCAGGGGCGGCTTACGAGCAGTACTTC,CASSSPSGAAYEQYF
TRBJ2-7,TRBD2,16,NA,TRBV5-6,TGTGCCAGCAGCTTGGTTAGCGGGAGGGCCGCATACGAGCAGTACTTC,CASSLVSGRAAYEQYF
TRBJ2-1,TRBD1,15,many,TRBV6-1,TGTGCCAGCAGTCCGACAGGGGGCCTTTTTAATGAGCAGTTCTTC,CASSPTGGLFNEQFF
TRBJ2-1,NA,15,NA,TRBV12-3/TRBV12-4,TGTGCCAGCAGTTTAGCCGGCGTGAGTCTGAATGAGCAGTTCTTC,CASSLAGVSLNEQFF
TRBJ2-7,NA,13,NA,TRBV20-1,TGCAGTGCTAGGTCTAGCGTGGACTACGAGCAGTACTTC,CSARSSVDYEQYF
TRBJ2-1,NA,15,NA,TRBV12-3/TRBV12-4,TGTGCCAGCAGCTCCACTACTACTCCTTACAATGAGCAGTTCTTC,CASSSTTTPYNEQFF
TRBJ2-7,NA,17,few,TRBV11-2,TGTGCCAGCAGCTTAGTATCGTGGCTAGCCCTCTCCTACGAGCAGTACTTC,CASSLVSWLALSYEQYF
TRBJ1-5,NA,12,NA,TRBV3-1,TGTGCCAGCAGCCTTGGGCCCGAGCCCCAGCATTTT,CASSLGPEPQHF
TRBJ2-3,TRBD1,13,few,TRBV10-3,TGTGCCATCAGTCCAGGGGGCCCTGATACGCAGTATTTT,CAISPGGPDTQYF
TRBJ2-3,NA,16,NA,TRBV28,TGTGCCAGCCGACCAGCAAGGGCTCCTTGGCCAGATACGCAGTATTTT,CASRPARAPWPDTQYF
TRBJ2-5,NA,16,NA,TRBV7-9,TGTGCCAGCAGCTCCCGGGGAAGACAGCGGGAAGAGACCCAGTACTTC,CASSSRGRQREETQYF
TRBJ2-2,TRBD2,19,few,TRBV27,TGTGCCAGCAGTCCCTCGGTGGGACTAGCGGGAGTAGGTACCGGGGAGCTGTTTTTT,CASSPSVGLAGVGTGELFF
TRBJ1-1,NA,11,NA,TRBV6-2/TRBV6-3,TGTGCCAGCAGATTCGGAATCGAAGCTTTCTTT,CASRFGIEAFF
TRBJ2-7,NA,13,few,TRBV11-1,TGTGCCAGCAGCTTAGCGACACCCTACGAGCAGTACTTC,CASSLATPYEQYF
TRBJ1-2,NA,14,few,TRBV12-3/TRBV12-4,TGTGCCAGCAGTTCTGGGGAAGATTGGTATGGCTACACCTTC,CASSSGEDWYGYTF
TRBJ1-1,NA,14,NA,TRBV28,TGTGCCAGCAGTTTGAGGGGGAAGAACACTGAAGCTTTCTTT,CASSLRGKNTEAFF
TRBJ2-1,NA,11,few,TRBV7-9,TGTGCCAGCAGCTCTTACTATGAGCAGTTCTTC,CASSSYYEQFF
TRBJ2-2,NA,14,few,TRBV9,TGTGCCAGCAGCGTACGGGTTAACACCGGGGAGCTGTTTTTT,CASSVRVNTGELFF